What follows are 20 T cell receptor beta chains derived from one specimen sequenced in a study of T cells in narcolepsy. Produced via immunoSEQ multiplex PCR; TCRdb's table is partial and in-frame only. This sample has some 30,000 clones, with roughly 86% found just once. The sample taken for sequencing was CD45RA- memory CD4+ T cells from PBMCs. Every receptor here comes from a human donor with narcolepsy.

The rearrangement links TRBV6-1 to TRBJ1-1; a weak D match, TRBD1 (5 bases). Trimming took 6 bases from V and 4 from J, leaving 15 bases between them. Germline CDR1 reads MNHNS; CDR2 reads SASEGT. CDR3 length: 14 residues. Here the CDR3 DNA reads TGTGCCAGCAGCCCTGGACACGGGAGCACTGAAGCTTTCTTT. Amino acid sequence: CASSPGHGSTEAFF.

CDR3 in DNA: TGTGCCAGCAGTTGGACCCGACAGTTCCAAGAGACCCAGTACTTC. Translating gives CASSWTRQFQETQYF. J is TRBJ2-5 and V is TRBV27, with a weak D call TRBD1 (5 bases). Germline loops: CDR1 MNHEY, CDR2 SMNVEV (reference sequence). Between the trimmed V and J ends, which lost 4 bases and 1 base, there was a span of 13 bases. The CDR3 is made up of 15 amino acids.

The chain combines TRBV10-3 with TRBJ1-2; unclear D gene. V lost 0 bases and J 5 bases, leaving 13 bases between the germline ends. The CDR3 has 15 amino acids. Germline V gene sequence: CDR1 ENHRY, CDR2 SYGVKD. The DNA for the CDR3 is TGTGCCATCAGTGAGTCAGGGAGTTTAGGGTATGGCTACACCTTC. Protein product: CAISESGSLGYGYTF.

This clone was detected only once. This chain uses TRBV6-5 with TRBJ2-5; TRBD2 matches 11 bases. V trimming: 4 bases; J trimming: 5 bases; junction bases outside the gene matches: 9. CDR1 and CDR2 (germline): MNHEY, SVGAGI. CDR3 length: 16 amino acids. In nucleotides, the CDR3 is TGTGCCAGCAGTTCCCTTAGCGGGGGGGCCGGGGAGACCCAGTACTTC. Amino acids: CASSSLSGGAGETQYF.

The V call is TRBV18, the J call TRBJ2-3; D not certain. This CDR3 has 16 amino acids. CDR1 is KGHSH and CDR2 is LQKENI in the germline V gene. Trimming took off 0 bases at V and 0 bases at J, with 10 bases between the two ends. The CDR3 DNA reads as TGTGCCAGCTCACCACCGAACATATTGAGCACAGATACGCAGTATTTT. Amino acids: CASSPPNILSTDTQYF.

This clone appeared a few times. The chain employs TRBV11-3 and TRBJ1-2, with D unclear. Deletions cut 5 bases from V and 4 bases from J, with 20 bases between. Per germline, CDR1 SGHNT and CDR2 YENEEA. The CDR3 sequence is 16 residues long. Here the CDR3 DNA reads TGTGCCAGCAGCCCCGAAGGAAGAGGAAACTCCTATGGCTACACCTTC. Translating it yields CASSPEGRGNSYGYTF.

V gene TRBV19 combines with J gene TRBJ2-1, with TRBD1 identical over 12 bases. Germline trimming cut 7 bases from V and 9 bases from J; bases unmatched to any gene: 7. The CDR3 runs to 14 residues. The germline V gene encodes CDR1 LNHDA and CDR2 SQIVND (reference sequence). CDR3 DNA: TGTGCCAGTAAGGGGGGACAGGGGGCGGGTGAGCAGTTCTTC. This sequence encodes CASKGGQGAGEQFF.

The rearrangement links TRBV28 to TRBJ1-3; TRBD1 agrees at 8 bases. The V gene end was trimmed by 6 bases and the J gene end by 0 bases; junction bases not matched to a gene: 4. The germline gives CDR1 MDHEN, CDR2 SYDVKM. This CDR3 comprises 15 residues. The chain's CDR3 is CASRTGASSGNTIYF. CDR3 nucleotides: TGTGCCAGCAGGACAGGGGCTAGCTCTGGAAACACCATATATTTT.

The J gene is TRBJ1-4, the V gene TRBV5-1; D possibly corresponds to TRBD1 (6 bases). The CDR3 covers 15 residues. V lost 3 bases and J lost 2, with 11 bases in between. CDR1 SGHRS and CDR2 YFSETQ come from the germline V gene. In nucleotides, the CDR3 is TGCGCCAGCAGCTCGAGGGGGGCTACTAATGAAAAACTGTTTTTT. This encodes CASSSRGATNEKLFF.

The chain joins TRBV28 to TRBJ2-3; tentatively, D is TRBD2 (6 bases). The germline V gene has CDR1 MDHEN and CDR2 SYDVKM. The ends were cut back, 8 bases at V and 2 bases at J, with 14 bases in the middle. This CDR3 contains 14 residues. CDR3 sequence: CASLPGGNTDTQYF. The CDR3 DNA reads TGTGCCAGCCTACCCGGGGGAAACACAGATACGCAGTATTTT.

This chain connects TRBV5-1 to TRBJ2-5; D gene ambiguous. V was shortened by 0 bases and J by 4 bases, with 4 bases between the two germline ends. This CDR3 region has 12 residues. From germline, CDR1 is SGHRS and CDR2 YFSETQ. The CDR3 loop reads CASSLESETQYF. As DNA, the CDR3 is TGCGCCAGCAGCTTGGAATCAGAGACCCAGTACTTC. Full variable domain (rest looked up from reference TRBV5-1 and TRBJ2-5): KAGVTQTPRYLIKTRGQQVTLSCSPISGHRSVSWYQQTPGQGLQFLFEYFSETQRNKGNFPGRFSGRQFSNSRSEMNVSTLELGDSALYLCASSLESETQYFGPGTRLLVL.

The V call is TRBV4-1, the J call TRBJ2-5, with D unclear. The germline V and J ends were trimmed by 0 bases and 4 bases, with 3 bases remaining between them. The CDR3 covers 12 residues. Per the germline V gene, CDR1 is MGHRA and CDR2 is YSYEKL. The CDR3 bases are TGCGCCAGCAGCCAAGACCCAGAGACCCAGTACTTC. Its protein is CASSQDPETQYF.

The CDR3 DNA sequence: TGTGCCAGCAGTTTAAAAGGGGGCTACTCTGGAAACACCATATATTTT. Encoded protein: CASSLKGGYSGNTIYF. The chain is built from TRBV27 and TRBJ1-3, with 7 bases matching TRBD1. The germline V gene has CDR1 MNHEY and CDR2 SMNVEV (reference sequence). CDR3 length: 16 residues. J gave up 0 bases and V 2 bases, and 4 bases lay outside the gene matches.

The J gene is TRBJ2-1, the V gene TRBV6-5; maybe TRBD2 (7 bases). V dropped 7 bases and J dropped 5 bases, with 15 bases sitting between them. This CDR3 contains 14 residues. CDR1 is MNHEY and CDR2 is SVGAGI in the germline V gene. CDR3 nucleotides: TGTGCCAGCACAATGGGAGGGGGGCACAATGAGCAGTTCTTC. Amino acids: CASTMGGGHNEQFF.

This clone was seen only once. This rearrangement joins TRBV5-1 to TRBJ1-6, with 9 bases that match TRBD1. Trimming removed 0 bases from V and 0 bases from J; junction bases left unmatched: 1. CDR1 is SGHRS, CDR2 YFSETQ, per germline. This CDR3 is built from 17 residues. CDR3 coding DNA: TGCGCCAGCAGCTTGGAGGGACAGGGCTCCTATAATTCACCCCTCCACTTT. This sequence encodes CASSLEGQGSYNSPLHF.

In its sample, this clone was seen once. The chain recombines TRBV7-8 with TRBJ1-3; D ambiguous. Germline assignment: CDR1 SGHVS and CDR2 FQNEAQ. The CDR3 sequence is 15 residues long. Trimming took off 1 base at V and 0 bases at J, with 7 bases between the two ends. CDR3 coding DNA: TGTGCCAGCAGCTTAGGGGTAGACTCTGGAAACACCATATATTTT. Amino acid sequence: CASSLGVDSGNTIYF. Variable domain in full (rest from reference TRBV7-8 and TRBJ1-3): GAGVSQSPRYKVAKRGQDVALRCDPISGHVSLFWYQQALGQGPEFLTYFQNEAQLDKSGLPSDRFFAERPEGSVSTLKIQRTQQEDSAVYLCASSLGVDSGNTIYFGEGSWLTVV.

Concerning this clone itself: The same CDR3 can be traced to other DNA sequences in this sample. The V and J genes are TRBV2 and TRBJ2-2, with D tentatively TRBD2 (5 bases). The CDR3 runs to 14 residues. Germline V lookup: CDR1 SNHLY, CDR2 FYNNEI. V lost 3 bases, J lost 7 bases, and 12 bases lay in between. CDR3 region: CASSDPRGNGELFF. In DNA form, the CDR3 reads TGTGCCAGCAGTGATCCCCGGGGAAACGGGGAGCTGTTTTTT.

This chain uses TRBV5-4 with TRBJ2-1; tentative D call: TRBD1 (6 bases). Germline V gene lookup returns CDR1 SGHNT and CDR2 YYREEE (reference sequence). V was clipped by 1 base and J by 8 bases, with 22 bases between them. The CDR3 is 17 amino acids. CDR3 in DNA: TGTGCCAGCAGCTTGTTTTCCGGGACACCTCGAGGGGATGAGCAGTTCTTC. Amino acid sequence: CASSLFSGTPRGDEQFF.

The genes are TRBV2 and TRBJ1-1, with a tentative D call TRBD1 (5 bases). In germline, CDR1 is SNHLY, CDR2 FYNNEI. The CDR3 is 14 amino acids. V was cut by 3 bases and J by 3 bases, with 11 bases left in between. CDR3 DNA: TGTGCCAGCAGTGACGGGAGAGGGGACACTGAAGCTTTCTTT. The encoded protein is CASSDGRGDTEAFF. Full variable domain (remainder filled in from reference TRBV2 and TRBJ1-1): EPEVTQTPSHQVTQMGQEVILRCVPISNHLYFYWYRQILGQKVEFLVSFYNNEISEKSEIFDDQFSVERPDGSNFTLKIRSTKLEDSAMYFCASSDGRGDTEAFFGQGTRLTVV.

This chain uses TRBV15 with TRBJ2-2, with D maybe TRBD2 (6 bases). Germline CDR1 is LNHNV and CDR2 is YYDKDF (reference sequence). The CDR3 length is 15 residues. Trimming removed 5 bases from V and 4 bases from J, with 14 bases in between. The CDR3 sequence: CATSADPAGTGELFF. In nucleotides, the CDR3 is TGTGCCACCAGCGCGGATCCAGCGGGCACCGGGGAGCTGTTTTTT.